The source of this T cell receptor (beta chain) is a study of cytomegalovirus exposure and HLA in healthy donors. Amplification used 60 Vbeta primers and 13 Jbeta primers. Only in-frame clones appear in the TCRdb table, and some are missing; sequencing was by immunoSEQ multiplex PCR. The data contain roughly 45,000 clones, about half of them singletons. This CDR3 region has 12 residues. Germline CDR1 reads PRHDT; CDR2 reads FYEKMQ (reference sequence). V shed 3 bases and J shed 8 bases, with 8 bases lying between them. The receptor was isolated from a man aged 60 to 69 in good health and CMV-seronegative. The J gene is TRBJ2-1, the V gene TRBV13; TRBD1 might be the D (5 bases). Sequencing used PBMCs. CDR3: CASSLQGYEQFF. Written as DNA, the CDR3 is TGTGCCAGCAGCTTGCAGGGCTATGAGCAGTTCTTC.